This paragraph covers one TCR beta chain sequence. The sample is drawn from a study of blood T cell repertoires in COVID-19. The authors' processing: It was from reference gene primer amplification that nucleated cell counts were estimated. Data came from immunoSEQ multiplex PCR; TCRdb stores just in-frame clones and leaves some out. V and J calls and clone size are as listed in that table; D and trimming were resolved from the DNA. The repertoire holds just over 60,000 clones, with 70% to 85% as singletons. The V and J ends lost 6 bases and 8 bases, in that order; junction bases with no gene match: 9. The CDR3 runs to 15 residues. Germline V gene lookup returns CDR1 MGHDK and CDR2 SYGVNS.

The rearrangement uses TRBV25-1 and TRBJ2-1, with TRBD2 matching 11 bases. The source is a man in his 60s with acute or convalescent COVID-19. The specimen sequenced was peripheral blood. The CDR3 here is CASRIVTSGSDEQFF. CDR3 nucleotides: TGTGCCAGCAGAATCGTTACTAGCGGGAGTGATGAGCAGTTCTTC.